Each of the 8 T cell receptor beta chains below was sequenced from the same sample in a study of blood T cell repertoires in COVID-19. Some clones are missing from TCRdb's copy, which holds only in-frame ones; the method was immunoSEQ multiplex PCR. The sample contains around 280,000 clones, around 87% of which appear only once. The specimen sequenced was peripheral blood. Receptor source: a man aged 70 or older with acute or convalescent COVID-19.

The CDR3 DNA reads TGTGCCAGCAGTTCGAATTCACCCCTCCACTTT. Protein sequence: CASSSNSPLHF. This chain joins TRBV28 and TRBJ1-6; unclear D gene. Looked up from germline, CDR1 is MDHEN and CDR2 is SYDVKM. The CDR3 is 11 residues long. V was clipped by 4 bases and J by 7 bases, with 2 bases between them.

V and J are TRBV9 and TRBJ1-4; D is unclear. Trimming removed 0 bases at V and 0 bases at J, with 6 bases between. This CDR3 contains 15 residues. Germline loops: CDR1 SGDLS, CDR2 YYNGEE. The CDR3 coding sequence is TGTGCCAGCAGCGTAGGGCCAGCAACTAATGAAAAACTGTTTTTT. Translated: CASSVGPATNEKLFF.

The gene calls are TRBV6-2 or TRBV6-3 and TRBJ2-5, with 15 bases fitting TRBD2. This CDR3 has 18 amino acids. V shed 6 bases and J 5 bases; nucleotides not matched to a gene: 13. CDR1 is MNHEY and CDR2 is SVGEGT in the germline V gene. In DNA form, the CDR3 reads TGTGCCAGCAGCCGACCTCCTACCGGGACTAGCGGGAGGGAGACCCAGTACTTC. Its protein product is CASSRPPTGTSGRETQYF.

The V gene is TRBV3-1 (or the pseudogene TRBV3-2), the J gene TRBJ1-4; 12 bases match TRBD1. V shed 4 bases, J shed 4 bases, and the junction held 10 bases outside the gene matches. CDR3 length: 18 residues. CDR1 is LGHDT, CDR2 YNNKEL, per germline (reference sequence). The CDR3, as DNA: TGTGCCAGCAGCCCAAACCCGGGACAGGGGGCGAATAATGAAAAACTGTTTTTT. Its protein is CASSPNPGQGANNEKLFF.

This chain links TRBV28 with TRBJ1-5; TRBD1 might be the D (6 bases). CDR3 length: 15 residues. Germline V gene lookup returns CDR1 MDHEN and CDR2 SYDVKM. Trimming took off 6 bases at V and 3 bases at J, with 15 bases between the two ends. In DNA, the CDR3 is TGTGCCAGCAGCCCCATTGGACAGTTCAATCAGCCCCAGCATTTT. It encodes CASSPIGQFNQPQHF.

The V and J genes are TRBV24-1 and TRBJ1-1, with a tentative D call TRBD1 (5 bases). V shed 9 bases and J shed 5 bases, with 15 bases lying between them. The germline V gene has CDR1 KGHDR and CDR2 SFDVKD. CDR3 length: 13 amino acids. For the CDR3, the DNA is TGTGCCACCCAAGACATAAGGGGAACTGAAGCTTTCTTT. Amino acids: CATQDIRGTEAFF.

This rearrangement joins TRBV5-6 to TRBJ2-2, with D possibly being TRBD1 (7 bases). In germline, CDR1 is SGHDT, CDR2 YYEEEE. V dropped 4 bases and J dropped 3 bases, with 16 bases sitting between them. This CDR3 has 16 residues. CDR3: CASSPRRGQYTGELFF. In nucleotides, the CDR3 is TGTGCCAGCAGCCCCAGGAGGGGGCAGTACACCGGGGAGCTGTTTTTT.

This chain joins TRBV6-5 and TRBJ2-2; D gene ambiguous. The germline CDR1 and CDR2 sequences are MNHEY and SVGAGI. Trimming took off 0 bases at V and 6 bases at J, with 8 bases between the two ends. The CDR3 sequence is 14 residues long. The CDR3 sequence: CASSYSQAAGELFF. Here the CDR3 DNA reads TGTGCCAGCAGTTACTCCCAAGCTGCCGGGGAGCTGTTTTTT.